Each of the 15 T cell receptor beta chains below was sequenced from the same sample in a study of CD8 T cells in ankylosing spondylitis. TCRdb re-derived calls from the 5' RACE reads in MiXCR, one entry per CDR3 protein. The sample yields under 400,000 distinct CDR3 sequences, 11% seen once. Specimen: blood, either unsorted or a sorted T cell fraction (not recorded which). Source of these receptors: a female donor with ankylosing spondylitis or in good health (not recorded which).

With respect to this clonotype: Possible read error: a much larger clone is one base away. This rearrangement joins TRBV3-1 to TRBJ2-5; D tentatively reads TRBD1 or TRBD2 (5 bases each). The V gene's germline CDR1 is LGHDT and CDR2 YNNKEL (reference sequence). This CDR3 spans 15 amino acids. DNA of the CDR3: TGTGCCTGCAGCCGAACTGGGACCGAAGGGGAGACCCAGTACTTC. Translating gives CACSRTGTEGETQYF.

The chain couples TRBV5-6 to TRBJ2-2; 7 bases align to TRBD1. The J segment lost 0 bases and the V segment lost 1 base, leaving 12 bases of the junction unmatched. This CDR3 region has 19 residues. The germline CDR1 and CDR2 sequences are SGHDT and YYEEEE. CDR3 sequence (DNA): TGTGCCAGCAGCTTGTTAACCGACAGGGTATACGCGAACACCGGGGAGCTGTTTTTT. As protein: CASSLLTDRVYANTGELFF.

This clonotype was detected only a few times. V usage is TRBV11-2 and J usage is TRBJ1-1, with D unresolved. Trimming took off 5 bases at V and 1 base at J, with 11 bases between the two ends. The V gene's germline CDR1 is SGHAT and CDR2 FQNNGV. This CDR3 spans 14 amino acids. CDR3 bases: TGTGCCAGCAGCGCGAGAGCCCGGAACACTGAAGCTTTCTTT. Protein: CASSARARNTEAFF. Drawing the rest from reference TRBV11-2 and TRBJ1-1, the complete variable domain is EAGVAQSPRYKIIEKRQSVAFWCNPISGHATLYWYQQILGQGPKLLIQFQNNGVVDDSQLPKDRFSAERLKGVDSTLKIQPAKLEDSAVYLCASSARARNTEAFFGQGTRLTVV.

This clonotype was picked up many times. J is TRBJ2-3 and V is TRBV5-1; no firm D call. The CDR3 loop spans 15 amino acids. V dropped 1 base and J dropped 1 base, with 10 bases sitting between them. Germline-derived CDR1 and CDR2 are SGHRS and YFSETQ. CDR3 loop: CASSLRTDRTDTQYF. In nucleotides, the CDR3 is TGCGCCAGCAGCTTGCGTACTGACCGCACAGATACGCAGTATTTT.

This clonotype was detected ten times or more. The chain is built from TRBV6-1 and TRBJ1-6; 7 bases align to TRBD1. The V and J ends lost 6 bases and 5 bases, in that order; junction bases with no gene match: 7. CDR1 and CDR2 (germline): MNHNS, SASEGT. The CDR3 consists of 15 residues. The CDR3, as DNA: TGTGCCAGCAGGAGCGGGACAGTGAATAATTCACCCCTCCACTTT. Translating it yields CASRSGTVNNSPLHF.

This clonotype was counted ten times or more. The chain joins TRBV28 to TRBJ2-3; no clear D. With 3 bases removed from V and 4 bases from J, the gap between germline ends came to 5 bases. The CDR3 loop spans 12 amino acids. Germline assignment: CDR1 MDHEN and CDR2 SYDVKM. For the CDR3, the DNA is TGTGCCAGCAGTTTCTTGCCAGATACGCAGTATTTT. Translating it yields CASSFLPDTQYF. Variable domain in full (rest from reference TRBV28 and TRBJ2-3): DVKVTQSSRYLVKRTGEKVFLECVQDMDHENMFWYRQDPGLGLRLIYFSYDVKMKEKGDIPEGYSVSREKKERFSLILESASTNQTSMYLCASSFLPDTQYFGPGTRLTVL.

This clonotype has only one observation. This chain links TRBV14 with TRBJ2-1, with a possible D match to TRBD2 (6 bases). The ends were cut back, 3 bases at V and 0 bases at J, with 15 bases in the middle. Germline V gives CDR1 SGHDN, CDR2 FVKESK. The CDR3 has 17 amino acids. CDR3 DNA: TGTGCCAGCAGCCAGTCGGGGGTTTCTAGCTCCTACAATGAGCAGTTCTTC. This sequence encodes CASSQSGVSSSYNEQFF.

This clonotype was detected only a few times. The CDR3: CASRATLTGANVLTF. The DNA of the CDR3 is TGCGCCAGCAGGGCGACGTTAACTGGGGCCAACGTCCTGACTTTC. This chain connects TRBV5-1 to TRBJ2-6; D uncertain. The CDR3 contains 15 residues. Germline lookup yields CDR1 SGHRS and CDR2 YFSETQ. Trimming took 5 bases from V and 2 from J, leaving 11 bases between them.

V is TRBV20-1 and J is TRBJ2-3; 7 nucleotides agree with TRBD2. CDR3 size: 15 residues. J gave up 5 bases and V 5 bases, and 13 bases lay outside the gene matches. The germline V gene has CDR1 DFQATT and CDR2 SNEGSKA (reference sequence). The CDR3 DNA follows: TGCAGTGCTTCTGGCGTGCGGGAGTTCCAAGATACGCAGTATTTT. Protein product: CSASGVREFQDTQYF.

This clonotype has ten or more counts. V and J are TRBV30 and TRBJ2-7; TRBD1 matches at 8 bases. Germline lookup yields CDR1 GTSNPN and CDR2 SVGIG (reference sequence). V was pared by 2 bases and J by 2 bases, with 5 bases of the junction left unmatched. The CDR3 contains 14 residues. The CDR3 loop reads CAWSTRTGPYEQYF. The CDR3 DNA sequence: TGTGCCTGGAGTACCCGGACAGGGCCCTACGAGCAGTACTTC.

There are many counts of this clonotype. The genes are TRBV5-1 and TRBJ1-2, with 8 bases aligning to TRBD1. Trimming at V came to 4 bases and at J to 4 bases, leaving 6 bases not matched to a gene. CDR3 length: 14 residues. The germline V gene encodes CDR1 SGHRS and CDR2 YFSETQ. CDR3 loop: CASSPQGARYGYTF. CDR3 in DNA: TGCGCCAGCAGCCCTCAGGGGGCCCGCTATGGCTACACCTTC. The full variable domain, in which reference TRBV5-1 and TRBJ1-2 provide the parts outside the CDR3, is KAGVTQTPRYLIKTRGQQVTLSCSPISGHRSVSWYQQTPGQGLQFLFEYFSETQRNKGNFPGRFSGRQFSNSRSEMNVSTLELGDSALYLCASSPQGARYGYTFGSGTRLTVV.

This clonotype was observed a few times. The chain has TRBV18 and TRBJ2-1; TRBD1 matches at 8 bases. This CDR3 region has 14 residues. Germline V gene sequence: CDR1 KGHSH, CDR2 LQKENI. V lost 2 bases and J lost 6; bases outside the gene matches: 3. CDR3 loop: CASSPATGVNEQFF. CDR3 coding DNA: TGTGCCAGCTCACCAGCGACAGGGGTCAATGAGCAGTTCTTC.

This clonotype was seen ten or more times. This rearrangement joins TRBV20-1 to TRBJ2-3; D not resolved. This CDR3 comprises 15 residues. Germline assignment: CDR1 DFQATT and CDR2 SNEGSKA (reference sequence). Trimming took 0 bases from V and 3 from J, leaving 13 bases between them. The CDR3 DNA is TGCAGTGCTAGAGATTTTGAAGGGCTTACAGATACGCAGTATTTT. This sequence encodes CSARDFEGLTDTQYF.

This chain connects TRBV18 to TRBJ2-5; 9 bases map to TRBD1. CDR3 size: 15 residues. Germline V gene lookup returns CDR1 KGHSH and CDR2 LQKENI. The V segment lost 6 bases and the J segment 5 bases; nucleotides outside the gene matches: 10. The CDR3 bases are TGTGCCAGCTCTCCGGGACAGGGCCGATTGGAGACCCAGTACTTC. It yields the protein CASSPGQGRLETQYF.

This clonotype was detected many times. The chain is built from TRBV6-5 and TRBJ1-5; 7 bases are shared with TRBD1. From germline, CDR1 is MNHEY and CDR2 SVGAGI. The CDR3 length is 15 residues. J was trimmed by 4 bases and V by 2 bases; bases with no gene match: 5. The CDR3 DNA sequence: TGTGCCAGCAGTTACGGGACAGTGCTAAATCAGCCCCAGCATTTT. Its protein product is CASSYGTVLNQPQHF.